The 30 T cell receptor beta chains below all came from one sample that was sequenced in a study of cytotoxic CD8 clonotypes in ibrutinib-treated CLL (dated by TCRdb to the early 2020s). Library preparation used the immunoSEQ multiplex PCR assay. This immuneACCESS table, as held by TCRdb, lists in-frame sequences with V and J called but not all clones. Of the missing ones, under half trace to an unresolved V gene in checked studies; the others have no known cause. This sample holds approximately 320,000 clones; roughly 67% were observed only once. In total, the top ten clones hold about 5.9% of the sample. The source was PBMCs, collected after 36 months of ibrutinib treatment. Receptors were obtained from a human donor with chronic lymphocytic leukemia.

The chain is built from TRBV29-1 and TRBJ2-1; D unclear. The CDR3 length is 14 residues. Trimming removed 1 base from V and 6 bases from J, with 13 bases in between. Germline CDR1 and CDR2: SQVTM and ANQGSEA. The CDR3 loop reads CSVEVHSLGNEQFF. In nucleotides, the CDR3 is TGCAGCGTTGAAGTACATTCTCTCGGCAATGAGCAGTTCTTC.

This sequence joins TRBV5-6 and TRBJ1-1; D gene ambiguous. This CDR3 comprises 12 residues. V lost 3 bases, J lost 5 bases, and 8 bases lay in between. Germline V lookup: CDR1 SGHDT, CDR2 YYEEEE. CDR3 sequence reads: CASSWGGTEAFF. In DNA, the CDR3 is TGTGCCAGCAGCTGGGGTGGTACTGAAGCTTTCTTT.

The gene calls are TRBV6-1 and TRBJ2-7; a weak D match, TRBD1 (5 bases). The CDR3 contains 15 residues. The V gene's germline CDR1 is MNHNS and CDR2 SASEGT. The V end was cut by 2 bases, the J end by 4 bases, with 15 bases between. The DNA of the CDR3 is TGTGCCAGCAGTGAACGGCCAGGGAAGGGGTACGAGCAGTACTTC. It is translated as CASSERPGKGYEQYF.

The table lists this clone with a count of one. The CDR3 bases are TGTGCCAGCAGCTTAGGGACCGAAACCGTCTATGGCTACACCTTC. It translates to CASSLGTETVYGYTF. The chain uses TRBV7-6 and TRBJ1-2; no reliable D call. Trimming shortened V by 1 base and J by 4 bases, and 13 bases separated the two germline ends. In germline, CDR1 is SGHVS, CDR2 FNYEAQ. The CDR3 contains 15 residues.

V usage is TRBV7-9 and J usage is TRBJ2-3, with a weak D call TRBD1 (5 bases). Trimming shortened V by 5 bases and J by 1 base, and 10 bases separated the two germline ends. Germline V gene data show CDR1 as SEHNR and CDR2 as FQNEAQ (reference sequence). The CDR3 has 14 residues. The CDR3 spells CASSGARGTDTQYF. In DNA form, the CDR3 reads TGTGCCAGCAGCGGGGCCCGCGGCACAGATACGCAGTATTTT.

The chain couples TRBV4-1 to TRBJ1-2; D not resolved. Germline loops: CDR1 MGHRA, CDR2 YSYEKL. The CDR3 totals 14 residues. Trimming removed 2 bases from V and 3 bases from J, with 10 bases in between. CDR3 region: CASSQLIGDYGYTF. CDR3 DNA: TGCGCCAGCAGCCAACTAATTGGGGACTATGGCTACACCTTC.

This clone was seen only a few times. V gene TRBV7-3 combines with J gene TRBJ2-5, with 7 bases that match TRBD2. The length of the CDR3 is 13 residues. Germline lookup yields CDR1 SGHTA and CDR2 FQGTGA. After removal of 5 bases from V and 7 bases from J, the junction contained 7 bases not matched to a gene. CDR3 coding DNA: TGTGCCAGCAGCCCAGCACCGGGGGGGACCCAGTACTTC. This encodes CASSPAPGGTQYF.

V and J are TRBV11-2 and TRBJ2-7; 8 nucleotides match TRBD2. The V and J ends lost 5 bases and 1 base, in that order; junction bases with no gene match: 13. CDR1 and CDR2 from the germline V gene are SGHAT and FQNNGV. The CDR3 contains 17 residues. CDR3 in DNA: TGTGCCAGCAGCCCATATCCCCGGGAGGGCCTATCCTACGAGCAGTACTTC. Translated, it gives CASSPYPREGLSYEQYF.

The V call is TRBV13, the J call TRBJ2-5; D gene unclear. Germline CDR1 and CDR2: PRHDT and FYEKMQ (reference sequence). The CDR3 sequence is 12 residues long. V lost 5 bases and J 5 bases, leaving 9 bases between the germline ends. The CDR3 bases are TGTGCCAGCAGCCGTGGCCCGGAGACCCAGTACTTC. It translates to CASSRGPETQYF.

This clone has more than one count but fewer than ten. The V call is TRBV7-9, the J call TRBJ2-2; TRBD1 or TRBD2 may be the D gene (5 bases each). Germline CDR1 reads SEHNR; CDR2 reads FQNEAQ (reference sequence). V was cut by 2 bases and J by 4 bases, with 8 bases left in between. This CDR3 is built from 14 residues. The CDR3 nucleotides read TGTGCCAGCAGCTTATCTGGGGGCACCGGGGAGCTGTTTTTT. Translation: CASSLSGGTGELFF.

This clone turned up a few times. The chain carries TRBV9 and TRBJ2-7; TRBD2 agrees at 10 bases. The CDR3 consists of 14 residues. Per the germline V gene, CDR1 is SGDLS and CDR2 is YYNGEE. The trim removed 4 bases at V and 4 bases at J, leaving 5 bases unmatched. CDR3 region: CASSPGLALYEQYF. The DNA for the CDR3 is TGTGCCAGCAGCCCGGGACTAGCGTTATACGAGCAGTACTTC.

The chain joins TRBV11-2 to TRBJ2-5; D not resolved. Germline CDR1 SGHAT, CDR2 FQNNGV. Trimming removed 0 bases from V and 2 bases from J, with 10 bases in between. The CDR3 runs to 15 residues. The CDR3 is CASSLDFASQETQYF. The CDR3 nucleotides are TGTGCCAGCAGCTTAGATTTTGCGAGTCAAGAGACCCAGTACTTC.

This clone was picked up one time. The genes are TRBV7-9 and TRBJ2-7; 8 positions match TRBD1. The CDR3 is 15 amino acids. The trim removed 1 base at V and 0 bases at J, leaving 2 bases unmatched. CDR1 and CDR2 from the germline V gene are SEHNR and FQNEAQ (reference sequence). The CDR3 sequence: CASSLGGTGSYEQYF. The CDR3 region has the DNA TGTGCCAGCAGCTTAGGGGGGACAGGCTCCTACGAGCAGTACTTC.

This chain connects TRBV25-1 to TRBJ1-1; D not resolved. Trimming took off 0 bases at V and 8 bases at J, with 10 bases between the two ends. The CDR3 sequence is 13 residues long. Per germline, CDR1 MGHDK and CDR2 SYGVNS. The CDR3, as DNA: TGTGCCAGCAGTGAATATTCATCCTCGGAAGCTTTCTTT. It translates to CASSEYSSSEAFF.

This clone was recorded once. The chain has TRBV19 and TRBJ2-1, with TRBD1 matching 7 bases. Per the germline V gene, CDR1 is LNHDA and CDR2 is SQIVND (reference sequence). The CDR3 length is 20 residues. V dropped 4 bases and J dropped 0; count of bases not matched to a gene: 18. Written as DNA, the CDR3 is TGTGCCAGTAGTAGCCGGACAGGAGCCCCCCGAGGGATCTCCTACAATGAGCAGTTCTTC. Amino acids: CASSSRTGAPRGISYNEQFF. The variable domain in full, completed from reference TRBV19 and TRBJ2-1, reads DGGITQSPKYLFRKEGQNVTLSCEQNLNHDAMYWYRQDPGQGLRLIYYSQIVNDFQKGDIAEGYSVSREKKESFPLTVTSAQKNPTAFYLCASSSRTGAPRGISYNEQFFGPGTRLTVL.

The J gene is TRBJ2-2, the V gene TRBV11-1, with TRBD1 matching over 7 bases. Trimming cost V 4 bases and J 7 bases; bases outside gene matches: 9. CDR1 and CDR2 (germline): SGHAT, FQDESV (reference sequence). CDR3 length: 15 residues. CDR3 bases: TGTGCCAGCAGCTCCGTTGGACAGGCAAACGGGGAGCTGTTTTTT. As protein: CASSSVGQANGELFF.

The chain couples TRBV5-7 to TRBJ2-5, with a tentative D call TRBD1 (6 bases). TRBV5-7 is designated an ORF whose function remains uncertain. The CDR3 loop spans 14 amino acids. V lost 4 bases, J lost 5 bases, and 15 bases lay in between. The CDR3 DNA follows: TGTGCCAGCAGCCACAACAGGGACCGGGAGACCCAGTACTTC. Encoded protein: CASSHNRDRETQYF.

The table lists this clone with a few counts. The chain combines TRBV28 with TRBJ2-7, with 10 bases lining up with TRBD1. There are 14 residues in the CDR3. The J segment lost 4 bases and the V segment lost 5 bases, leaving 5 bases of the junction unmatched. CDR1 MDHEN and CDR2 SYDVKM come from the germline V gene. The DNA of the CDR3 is TGTGCCAGCAGTCTGCGACAGGGGGCGTACGAGCAGTACTTC. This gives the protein CASSLRQGAYEQYF.

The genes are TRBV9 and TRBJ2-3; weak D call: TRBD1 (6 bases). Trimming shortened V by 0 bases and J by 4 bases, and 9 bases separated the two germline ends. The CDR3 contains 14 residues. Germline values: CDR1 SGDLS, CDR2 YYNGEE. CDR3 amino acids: CASSVVGAADTQYF. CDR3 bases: TGTGCCAGCAGCGTAGTGGGGGCGGCAGATACGCAGTATTTT. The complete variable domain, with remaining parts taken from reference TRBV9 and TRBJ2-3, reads DSGVTQTPKHLITATGQRVTLRCSPRSGDLSVYWYQQSLDQGLQFLIQYYNGEERAKGNILERFSAQQFPDLHSELNLSSLELGDSALYFCASSVVGAADTQYFGPGTRLTVL.

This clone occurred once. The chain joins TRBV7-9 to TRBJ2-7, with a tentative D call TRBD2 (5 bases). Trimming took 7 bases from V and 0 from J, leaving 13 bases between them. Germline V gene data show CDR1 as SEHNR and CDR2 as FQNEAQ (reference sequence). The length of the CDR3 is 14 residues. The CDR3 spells CASTLEGISYEQYF. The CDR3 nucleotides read TGTGCCAGCACCCTCGAGGGTATCTCCTACGAGCAGTACTTC.

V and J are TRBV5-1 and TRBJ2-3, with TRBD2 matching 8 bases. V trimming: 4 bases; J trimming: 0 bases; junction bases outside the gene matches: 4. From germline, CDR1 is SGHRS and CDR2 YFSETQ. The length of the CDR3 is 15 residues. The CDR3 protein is CASSPPGGSTDTQYF. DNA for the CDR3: TGCGCCAGCAGCCCCCCGGGGGGGAGCACAGATACGCAGTATTTT.

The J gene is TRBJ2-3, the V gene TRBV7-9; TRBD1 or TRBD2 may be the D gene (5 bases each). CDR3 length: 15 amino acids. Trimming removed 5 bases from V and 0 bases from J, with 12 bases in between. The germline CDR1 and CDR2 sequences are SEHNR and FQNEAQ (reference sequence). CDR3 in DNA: TGTGCCAGCAGCCGACGGGACGAGAGCACAGATACGCAGTATTTT. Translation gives CASSRRDESTDTQYF.

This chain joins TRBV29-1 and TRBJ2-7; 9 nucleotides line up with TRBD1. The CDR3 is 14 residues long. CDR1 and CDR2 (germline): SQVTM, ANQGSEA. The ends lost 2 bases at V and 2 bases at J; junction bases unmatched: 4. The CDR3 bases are TGCAGCGTTGAAACAGGGGGCCGGGCCTACGAGCAGTACTTC. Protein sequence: CSVETGGRAYEQYF.

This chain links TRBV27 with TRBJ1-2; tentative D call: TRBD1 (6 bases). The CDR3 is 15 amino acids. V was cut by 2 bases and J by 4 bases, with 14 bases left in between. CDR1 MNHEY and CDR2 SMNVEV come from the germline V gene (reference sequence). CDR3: CASSLMTGLGYGYTF. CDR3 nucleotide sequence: TGTGCCAGCAGTTTAATGACAGGCTTGGGCTATGGCTACACCTTC.

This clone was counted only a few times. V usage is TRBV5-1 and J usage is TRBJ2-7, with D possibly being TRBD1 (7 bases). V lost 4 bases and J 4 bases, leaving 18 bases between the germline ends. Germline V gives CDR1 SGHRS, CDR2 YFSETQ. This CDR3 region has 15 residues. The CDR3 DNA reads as TGCGCCAGCAGCCGATTAGGGGGCGCGGGGTACGAGCAGTACTTC. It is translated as CASSRLGGAGYEQYF.

This CDR3 is CASSPAGPGARNTGELFF. The CDR3 DNA reads TGTGCCAGCTCACCGGCGGGCCCCGGGGCCCGGAACACCGGGGAGCTGTTTTTT. V usage is TRBV18 and J usage is TRBJ2-2; the D gene could be TRBD1 or TRBD2 (5 bases each). There are 18 residues in the CDR3. CDR1 and CDR2 (germline): KGHSH, LQKENI. The germline V and J ends were trimmed by 3 bases and 1 base, with 18 bases remaining between them.

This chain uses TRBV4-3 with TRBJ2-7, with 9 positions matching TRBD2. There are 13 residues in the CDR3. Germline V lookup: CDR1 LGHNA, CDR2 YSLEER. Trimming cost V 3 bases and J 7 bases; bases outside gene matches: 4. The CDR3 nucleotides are TGCGCCAGCAGCCATCTAGCGGGATATGAGCAGTACTTC. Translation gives CASSHLAGYEQYF.

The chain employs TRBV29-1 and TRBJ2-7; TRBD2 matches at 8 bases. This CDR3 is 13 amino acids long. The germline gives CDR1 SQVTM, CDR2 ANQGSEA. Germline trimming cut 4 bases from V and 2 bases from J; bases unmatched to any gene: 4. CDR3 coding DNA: TGCAGCGTTGTACCAGCGGGGGCCTACGAGCAGTACTTC. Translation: CSVVPAGAYEQYF.

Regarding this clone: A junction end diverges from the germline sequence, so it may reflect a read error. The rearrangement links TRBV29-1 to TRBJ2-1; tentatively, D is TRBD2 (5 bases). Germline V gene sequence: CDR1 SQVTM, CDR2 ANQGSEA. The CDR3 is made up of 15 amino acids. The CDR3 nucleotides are TGCAGCGTTGAAGATCGGCTAGCCTCCTTCAATGAGCAGTTCTTC. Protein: CSVEDRLASFNEQFF.

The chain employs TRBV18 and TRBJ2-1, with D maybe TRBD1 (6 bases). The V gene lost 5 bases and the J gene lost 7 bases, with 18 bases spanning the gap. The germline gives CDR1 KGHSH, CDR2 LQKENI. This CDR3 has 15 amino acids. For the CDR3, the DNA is TGTGCCAGCTCAGAGCCCAGGGGAAATAGGAATGAGCAGTTCTTC. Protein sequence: CASSEPRGNRNEQFF.